This T cell receptor (beta chain) was observed in a study of technical replicates of blood from a few donors. CDR1 is GTSNPN, CDR2 SVGIG, per germline (reference sequence). This CDR3 spans 14 amino acids. The ends were cut back, 4 bases at V and 0 bases at J, with 12 bases in the middle. Produced via immunoSEQ multiplex PCR; TCRdb's table is partial and in-frame only. This table holds under 100,000 clones, approximately 94% found once. This chain joins TRBV30 and TRBJ1-1; possible D gene TRBD1, 5 bases. Specimen: T cells isolated from PBMCs. The TCR sequence derives from a human donor in good health. The CDR3 sequence is CAWIISGMNTEAFF. The CDR3 nucleotides read TGTGCCTGGATCATTTCAGGGATGAACACTGAAGCTTTCTTT.